A selection of T cell receptor beta chains follows, all from one sample in a study of blood T cell repertoires in COVID-19. Clones were sequenced by immunoSEQ multiplex PCR, and TCRdb holds only the in-frame ones, with some missing. In the table there are 100,000 to 150,000 clones, about four fifths of which are singletons. The sample consisted of peripheral blood. These receptors all come from a man aged 35-49 years with active or convalescent COVID-19. Both conserved end residues are part of each CDR3. The D gene is left open where the match is weak. Part of the rows lack a size; the others show once, few, many or a class for expanded clones.

j_call clone_size v_call d_call cdr3_nt cdr3_aa
TRBJ2-7 NA TRBV9 TRBD2 TGTGCCAGCAGCGTAGGGCTCCCGGGTGCTAGCGGGGGACCAATCGACTACGAGCAGTACTTC CASSVGLPGASGGPIDYEQYF
TRBJ2-1 NA TRBV2 NA TGTGCCAGCAGATATACAGGGCTGAATGAGCAGTTCTTC CASRYTGLNEQFF
TRBJ2-5 NA TRBV18 NA TGTGCCAGCTCACCACCGGGACACCGGGAGACCCAGTACTTC CASSPPGHRETQYF
TRBJ1-3 NA TRBV19 TRBD1 TGTGCCACCCAAACAGGGGAAGGAAACACCATATATTTT CATQTGEGNTIYF
TRBJ2-3 NA TRBV30 TRBD1 TGTGCCTGGTACCAGGGGGCAGGGACAGATACGCAGTATTTT CAWYQGAGTDTQYF
TRBJ2-7 NA TRBV11-1 NA TGTGCCAGCAGCTTATTGCAGGGGACCCACGAGCAGTACTTC CASSLLQGTHEQYF
TRBJ1-2 NA TRBV3-1/TRBV3-2 TRBD1 TGTGCCAGCAGCCATCGACAGGGGGCTTTTGGCTACACCTTC CASSHRQGAFGYTF
TRBJ2-3 NA TRBV18 TRBD1 TGTGCCAGCTCACCATGGACAGGGGGTCGTATAGATACGCAGTATTTT CASSPWTGGRIDTQYF
TRBJ1-1 NA TRBV6-6 NA TGTGCCAGCAGTTACCAACGAACCCAGGGGAACACTGAAGCTTTCTTT CASSYQRTQGNTEAFF
TRBJ1-2 NA TRBV28 NA TGTGCCAGCAGGGGGCGAGCCTATGGCTACACCTTC CASRGRAYGYTF
TRBJ1-2 once TRBV7-9 TRBD1 TGTGCCAGCAGCTTCGACGGACAGGGAGTAGATGGCTACACCTTC CASSFDGQGVDGYTF
TRBJ2-3 NA TRBV6-8 NA TGTGCCAGCAGTTACTGGGCGGGGAAAGGTACAGATACGCAGTATTTT CASSYWAGKGTDTQYF
TRBJ2-2 NA TRBV7-9 TRBD2 TGTGCCAGCTCTAGCGGCACCGGGGAGCTGTTTTTT CASSSGTGELFF
TRBJ1-6 NA TRBV5-5 NA TGTGCCAGCAGCTTGGTGGGGGGTTATAATTCACCCCTCCACTTT CASSLVGGYNSPLHF
TRBJ1-2 NA TRBV20-1 NA TGCAGTGCTAGATCCTCGTATGGCTACACCTTC CSARSSYGYTF
TRBJ1-3 NA TRBV4-2 NA TGTGCCAGCAGCCTAGAGGACACGGTCTCCTTTGGAAACACCATATATTTT CASSLEDTVSFGNTIYF
TRBJ2-6 NA TRBV14 NA TGTGCCTCAAAGGGGGTCTCCGGGGCCAACGTCCTGACTTTC CASKGVSGANVLTF
TRBJ1-1 NA TRBV5-4 NA TGTGCCAGCAGCTTGGACGACTACACTGAAGCTTTCTTT CASSLDDYTEAFF
TRBJ1-1 NA TRBV21-1 NA TGTGCCAGCAACCTCCTCCGGGCGGGCACTGAAGCTTTCTTT CASNLLRAGTEAFF
TRBJ2-1 NA TRBV18 TRBD2 TGTGCCAGCTCACCCGGGACTAGCCCTTGGAATGAGCAGTTCTTC CASSPGTSPWNEQFF
TRBJ2-7 NA TRBV7-2 TRBD1 TGTGCCAGCAGCTCGGACAGGTACTACGAGCAGTACTTC CASSSDRYYEQYF